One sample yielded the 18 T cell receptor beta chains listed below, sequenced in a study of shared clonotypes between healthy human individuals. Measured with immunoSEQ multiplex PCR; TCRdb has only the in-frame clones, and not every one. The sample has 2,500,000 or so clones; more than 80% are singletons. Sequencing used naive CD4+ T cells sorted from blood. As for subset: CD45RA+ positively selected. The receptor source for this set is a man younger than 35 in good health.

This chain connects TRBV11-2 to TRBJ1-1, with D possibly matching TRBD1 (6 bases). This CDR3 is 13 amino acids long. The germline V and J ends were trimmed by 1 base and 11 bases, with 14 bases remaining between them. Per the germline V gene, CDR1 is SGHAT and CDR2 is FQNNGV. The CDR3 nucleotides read TGTGCCAGCAGCTTAGCGGGGGCAGTAAAGGCTTTCTTT. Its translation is CASSLAGAVKAFF.

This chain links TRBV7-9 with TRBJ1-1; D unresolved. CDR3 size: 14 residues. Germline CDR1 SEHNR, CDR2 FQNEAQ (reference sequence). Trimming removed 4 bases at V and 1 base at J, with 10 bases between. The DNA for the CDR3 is TGTGCCAGCAGCTCGTTCCACGCGAACACTGAAGCTTTCTTT. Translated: CASSSFHANTEAFF.

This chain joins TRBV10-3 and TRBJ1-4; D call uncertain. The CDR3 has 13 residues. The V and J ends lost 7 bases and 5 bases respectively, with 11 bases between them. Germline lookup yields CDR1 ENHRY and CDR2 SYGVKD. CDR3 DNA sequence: TGTGCCATCAATTCTGGGCCAAATGAAAAACTGTTTTTT. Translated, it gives CAINSGPNEKLFF.

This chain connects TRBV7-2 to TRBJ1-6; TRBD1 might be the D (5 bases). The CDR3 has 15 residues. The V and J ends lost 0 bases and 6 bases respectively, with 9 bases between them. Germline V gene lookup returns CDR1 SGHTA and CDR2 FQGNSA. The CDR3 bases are TGTGCCAGCAGCTTAGCTCCAGGGACTAATTCACCCCTCCACTTT. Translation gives CASSLAPGTNSPLHF.

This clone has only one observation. The CDR3 sequence is CASGNLAGGSNEQFF. The CDR3 nucleotides read TGTGCTAGTGGTAACTTAGCGGGAGGGTCAAATGAGCAGTTCTTC. This sequence joins TRBV12-5 and TRBJ2-1; the match to TRBD2 covers 11 bases. V lost 5 bases, J lost 7 bases, and 7 bases stayed unmatched. The germline V gene has CDR1 LGHNT and CDR2 FRNRAP. The CDR3 sequence is 15 residues long.

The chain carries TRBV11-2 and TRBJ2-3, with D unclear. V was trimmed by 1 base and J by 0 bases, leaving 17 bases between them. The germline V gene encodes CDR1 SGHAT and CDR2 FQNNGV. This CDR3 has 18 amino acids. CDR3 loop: CASSLGMTLLSSTDTQYF. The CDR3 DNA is TGTGCCAGCAGCTTAGGAATGACACTACTCTCTAGCACAGATACGCAGTATTTT.

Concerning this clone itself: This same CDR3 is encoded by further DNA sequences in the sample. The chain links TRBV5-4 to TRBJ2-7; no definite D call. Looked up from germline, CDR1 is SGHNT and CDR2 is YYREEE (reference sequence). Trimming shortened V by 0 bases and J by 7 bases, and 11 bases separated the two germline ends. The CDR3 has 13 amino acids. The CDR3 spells CASSLVSGDEQYF. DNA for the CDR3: TGTGCCAGCAGCTTGGTATCGGGTGATGAGCAGTACTTC.

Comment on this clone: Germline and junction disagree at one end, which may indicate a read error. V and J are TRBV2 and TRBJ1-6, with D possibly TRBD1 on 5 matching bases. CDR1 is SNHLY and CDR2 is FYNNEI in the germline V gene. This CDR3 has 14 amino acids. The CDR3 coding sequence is TGTGCCACCAGTGGGGGTAGGACTAATTCACCCCTCCACTTT. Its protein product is CATSGGRTNSPLHF.

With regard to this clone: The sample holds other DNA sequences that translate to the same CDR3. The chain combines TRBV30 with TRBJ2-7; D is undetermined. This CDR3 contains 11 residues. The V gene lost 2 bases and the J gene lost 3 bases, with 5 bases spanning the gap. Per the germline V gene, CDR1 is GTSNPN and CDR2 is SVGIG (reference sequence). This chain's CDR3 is CAWSSGYEQYF. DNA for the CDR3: TGTGCCTGGAGTAGTGGCTACGAGCAGTACTTC.

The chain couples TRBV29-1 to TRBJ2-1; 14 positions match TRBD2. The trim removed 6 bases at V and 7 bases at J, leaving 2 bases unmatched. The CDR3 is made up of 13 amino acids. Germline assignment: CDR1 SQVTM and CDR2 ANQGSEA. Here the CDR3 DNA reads TGCAGCGTGGGGACTAGCGGGAGAAATGAGCAGTTCTTC. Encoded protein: CSVGTSGRNEQFF.

CDR3 sequence (DNA): TGTGCCAGCAGCTCCGGGGCCTATGGCTACACCTTC. Its translation: CASSSGAYGYTF. The chain uses TRBV5-6 and TRBJ1-2; the D gene is possibly TRBD1 (5 bases). Trimming took 3 bases from V and 4 from J, leaving 7 bases between them. Germline lookup yields CDR1 SGHDT and CDR2 YYEEEE. The CDR3 has 12 amino acids.

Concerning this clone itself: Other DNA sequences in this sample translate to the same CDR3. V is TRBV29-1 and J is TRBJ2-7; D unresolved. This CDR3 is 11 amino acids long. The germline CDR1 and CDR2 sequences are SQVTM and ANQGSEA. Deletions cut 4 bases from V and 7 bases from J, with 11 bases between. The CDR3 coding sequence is TGCAGCGTTGCGAGCCCGGTAGAGCAGTACTTC. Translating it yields CSVASPVEQYF.

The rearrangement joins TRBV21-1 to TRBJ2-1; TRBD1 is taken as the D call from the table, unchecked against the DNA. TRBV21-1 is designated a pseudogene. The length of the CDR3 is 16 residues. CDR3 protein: CASSKGGVQGANEQFF. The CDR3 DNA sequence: TGTGCCAGCAGCAAAGGAGGGGTGCAGGGGGCCAATGAGCAGTTCTTC.

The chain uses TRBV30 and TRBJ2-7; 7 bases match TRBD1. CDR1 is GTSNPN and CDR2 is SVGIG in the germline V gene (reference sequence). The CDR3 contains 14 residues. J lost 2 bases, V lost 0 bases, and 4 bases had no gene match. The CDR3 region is CAWSVNQGAYEQYF. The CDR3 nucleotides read TGTGCCTGGAGTGTAAACCAGGGGGCCTACGAGCAGTACTTC. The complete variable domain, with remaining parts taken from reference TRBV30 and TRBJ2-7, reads SQTIHQWPATLVQPVGSPLSLECTVEGTSNPNLYWYRQAAGRGLQLLFYSVGIGQISSEVPQNLSASRPQDRQFILSSKKLLLSDSGFYLCAWSVNQGAYEQYFGPGTRLTVT.

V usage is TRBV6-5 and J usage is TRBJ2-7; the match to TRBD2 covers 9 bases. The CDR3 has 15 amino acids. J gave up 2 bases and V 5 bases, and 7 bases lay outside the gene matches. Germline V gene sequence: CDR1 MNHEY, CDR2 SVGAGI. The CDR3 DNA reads TGTGCCAGCAGTGCGGGGGGGGCCTCTACCTACGAGCAGTACTTC. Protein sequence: CASSAGGASTYEQYF.

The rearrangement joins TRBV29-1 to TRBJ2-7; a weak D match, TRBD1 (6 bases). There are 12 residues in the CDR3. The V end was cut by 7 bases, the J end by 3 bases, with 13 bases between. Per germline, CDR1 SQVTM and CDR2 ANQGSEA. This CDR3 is CSGVDSIYEQYF. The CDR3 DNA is TGCAGCGGAGTGGACAGTATCTACGAGCAGTACTTC.

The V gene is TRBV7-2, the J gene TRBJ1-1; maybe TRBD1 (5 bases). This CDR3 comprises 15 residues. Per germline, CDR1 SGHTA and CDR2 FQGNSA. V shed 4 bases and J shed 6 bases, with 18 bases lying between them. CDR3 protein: CASSSRSRVRPEAFF. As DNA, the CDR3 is TGTGCCAGCAGCTCCCGCAGCAGGGTGCGACCTGAAGCTTTCTTT.

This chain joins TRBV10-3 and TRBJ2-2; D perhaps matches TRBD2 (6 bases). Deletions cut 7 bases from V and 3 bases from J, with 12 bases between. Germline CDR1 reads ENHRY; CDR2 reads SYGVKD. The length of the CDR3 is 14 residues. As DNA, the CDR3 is TGTGCCATCAAGCCCGGGACTGACACCGGGGAGCTGTTTTTT. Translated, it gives CAIKPGTDTGELFF.